Sequencing of this T cell receptor (beta chain) was carried out in a study of blood T cells in healthy people across ages. This clonotype has more than one count but fewer than ten. One end of the junction is discordant with germline, which a read error may explain. Sample-barcoded 5' priming and a J-beta primer mix drove a second PCR of about 7 to 12 cycles. TCRdb recomputed calls from the 5' RACE reads with MiXCR, one row per CDR3 protein. The sample has around 1,000,000 distinct CDR3 sequences; 20% to 25% are singletons. This CDR3 comprises 13 residues. Germline V CDR1 and CDR2: SGHAT, FQNNGV. These data were also reused for a study on T cells of mothers and their children. From that study: Six children, together with their three healthy Caucasian mothers, made up the donors.

The rearrangement joins TRBV11-2 to TRBJ2-7, with D possibly TRBD1 on 5 matching bases. Sequenced input: blood. The source is a girl aged 2 to 9 in good health. CDR3 residues: CASSLDRVSEQYF. The CDR3, as DNA: TGTGCCAGCAGCCTAGACAGAGTCTCCGAGCAGTACTTC.